The subject of this entry is one T cell receptor beta chain. Its antigen is unknown. The sample belongs to a study of blood T cells in healthy people across ages. Study outcomes and limitations: Per million T cells, TCR beta diversity dropped about linearly as age rose.

Primers used in a second PCR of roughly 6 to 11 cycles were a sample-barcoded 5' primer and a J-beta primer mix. A template-switch adaptor containing 12 random nucleotides labeled each cDNA molecule. TCRdb re-analysed the 5' RACE reads in MiXCR, keeping a single row per CDR3 protein. The data hold about 780,000 distinct CDR3 sequences, with roughly 46% observed a single time. V lost 6 bases and J 1 base, leaving 19 bases between the germline ends. The CDR3 totals 16 residues. The V gene's germline CDR1 is DFQATT and CDR2 SNEGSKA (reference sequence). The chain carries TRBV20-1 and TRBJ1-5; TRBD1 is a possible D gene (5 bases). This TCR was sampled from a man of 80 years or more in good health. Input material: blood. Here the CDR3 DNA reads TGCAGTGCATTTCATCCGGGGGGTAGGAGCAATCAGCCCCAGCATTTT. Its protein product is CSAFHPGGRSNQPQHF.